This T cell receptor beta chain was identified in a study of metastatic and nonmetastatic thyroid tumors. Turning to the study itself: Malignant and benign thyroid patients had repertoires compared in peripheral blood and tumor or nodule tissue. Study-level findings and limits: Compared with benign nodules, malignant thyroid tumors were reported to have significantly higher TCR beta diversity in both blood and tumor.

Many counts were recorded for this clone. Its antigen is currently unknown. Via MiXCR, TCRdb re-called the PCR reads. The table has tens of thousands of clones, around a sixth seen once; the top ten hold 9.9%. No patient received treatment before thyroid surgery. Trimming pared 2 bases from V and 4 bases from J, leaving 9 bases between. The V gene's germline CDR1 is LGHDT and CDR2 YNNKEL (reference sequence). This CDR3 has 14 amino acids. This TCR derives from a female donor with papillary thyroid cancer or a benign thyroid nodule (not recorded which). Some clones in this sample may be carry-over from other donors' samples. The chain couples TRBV3-1 to TRBJ1-5, with a tentative D call TRBD1 (6 bases). Sequencing input: tumor tissue. CDR3 nucleotides: TGTGCCAGCAGCCAAATCGGACAGAATCAGCCCCAGCATTTT. Its protein product is CASSQIGQNQPQHF.